These T cell receptor beta chains were read from a single sample in a study of cytomegalovirus exposure and HLA in healthy donors. TCRdb's copy holds only in-frame clones and misses some; the assay was immunoSEQ multiplex PCR. The sample has roughly 100,000 clones, 70% to 80% seen once. The sample taken for sequencing was PBMCs. These receptors were collected from a man between 35 and 55 years old in good health and CMV-seronegative. Each CDR3 is given with its conserved first and last residue. D genes are given only for firm matches. A clone size is listed for some rows: how often the clone was seen (once, few, many), or a class if it is expanded.

size,V,J,D,DNA,CDR3
.,TRBV12-5,TRBJ2-1,TRBD2,TGTGCTAGTGAGCCGGGACTAGCGGGCAACAATGAGCAGTTCTTC,CASEPGLAGNNEQFF
.,TRBV7-6,TRBJ2-7,TRBD2,TGTGCCAGCAGCTTGCTAGCGGGGGAACCCTACGAGCAGTACTTC,CASSLLAGEPYEQYF
.,TRBV6-5,TRBJ1-1,.,TGTGCCAGCAGTTACTCGATAGCTGGGCGGGGGGAAGCTTTCTTT,CASSYSIAGRGEAFF
.,TRBV7-7,TRBJ2-1,.,TGTGCCAGCAGCCCGGGTGTTACATCTGTGCAGTTCTTC,CASSPGVTSVQFF
.,TRBV6-5,TRBJ2-7,TRBD1,TGTGCCAGCAGTTCGGGACAGGGAATCCGTAGGCAGTACTTC,CASSSGQGIRRQYF
.,TRBV7-8,TRBJ1-1,.,TGTGCCAGCAGCGTCCGACAGAAGGGAGAAGCTTTCTTT,CASSVRQKGEAFF
.,TRBV10-3,TRBJ1-5,TRBD1,TGTGCCATCAGTGAGCCCCAGGGGGCTAAGAAGCCCCAGCATTTT,CAISEPQGAKKPQHF
.,TRBV7-9,TRBJ1-1,.,TGTGCCAGCAGCAACCAGGGGAAGGGGAACACTGAAGCTTTCTTT,CASSNQGKGNTEAFF
few,TRBV30,TRBJ2-7,.,TGTGCCTGGAGTGGGACTGGTAGCTCCTACGAGCAGTACTTC,CAWSGTGSSYEQYF
few,TRBV6-5,TRBJ2-2,.,TGTGCCAGCAGTACGCGACAGGAGAACACCGGGGAGCTGTTTTTT,CASSTRQENTGELFF
.,TRBV7-3,TRBJ1-1,.,TGTGCCAGCAGCTTAATGCAGGGAATGAACACTGAAGCTTTCTTT,CASSLMQGMNTEAFF
.,TRBV6-6,TRBJ1-3,TRBD1,TGTGCCAGCAGCCTACAGGGGACGGTTTCTGGAAACACCATATATTTT,CASSLQGTVSGNTIYF
.,TRBV30,TRBJ2-3,TRBD1,TGTGCCTGGAGTCCTACAGGGGCTAGCACAGATACGCAGTATTTT,CAWSPTGASTDTQYF
.,TRBV6-5,TRBJ2-7,.,TGTGCCAGCAGTCCCTCCCCTTACGAGCAGTACTTC,CASSPSPYEQYF
.,TRBV5-6,TRBJ1-5,TRBD1,TGTGCCAGCAGCCAACAGGGGGTGATGCAGCCCCAGCATTTT,CASSQQGVMQPQHF
.,TRBV6-4,TRBJ2-1,TRBD2,TGTGCCAGCAGTGACTCCCGGGGGACTAGCGGATACAATGAGCAGTTCTTC,CASSDSRGTSGYNEQFF
.,TRBV30,TRBJ2-7,TRBD1,TGTGCCTGCCTCGGGACAGGGGCCCTCTACGAGCAGTACTTC,CACLGTGALYEQYF
once,TRBV6-5,TRBJ2-7,.,TGTGCCAGCAGTTGGAGCCCCCCTCGGTCCTACGAGCAGTACTTC,CASSWSPPRSYEQYF
.,TRBV10-1,TRBJ2-7,TRBD1,TGCGCCACCAGAAGACAGGGTTCCTACGAGCAGTACTTC,CATRRQGSYEQYF
.,TRBV4-3,TRBJ2-1,TRBD2,TGCGCCAGCAGCCAAGATCGGGGCACGGGACTAGCACGACTCAATGAGCAGTTCTTC,CASSQDRGTGLARLNEQFF
.,TRBV27,TRBJ2-4,TRBD1,TGTGCCAGCAGTTACAGGGGTGAGGGCAAAAACATTCAGTACTTC,CASSYRGEGKNIQYF
.,TRBV4-2,TRBJ1-6,.,TGTGCCAGCAGCGGCGAGGGCGATTCACCCCTCCACTTT,CASSGEGDSPLHF
.,TRBV6-5,TRBJ1-5,.,TGTGCCAGCAGTTACCAGGTTGGCCAGCCCCAGCATTTT,CASSYQVGQPQHF
.,TRBV5-6,TRBJ2-7,TRBD1,TGTGCCAGCAGCCCGGGACAGGGAGAGGACGAGCAGTACTTC,CASSPGQGEDEQYF
.,TRBV5-6,TRBJ2-7,.,TGTGCCAGCAGCCCCGGAGACTATGACTACGAGCAGTACTTC,CASSPGDYDYEQYF
.,TRBV28,TRBJ1-1,.,TGTGCCAGCAGTCCTGTGGTTCCGGGGGAAGCTTTCTTT,CASSPVVPGEAFF
.,TRBV5-6,TRBJ1-2,.,TGTGCCAGCAGCTTGGAAGCCTATGGCTACACCTTC,CASSLEAYGYTF
.,TRBV7-6,TRBJ2-5,.,TGTGCCAGCAGCGCGTTAGACAGGTTGAACCAAGAGACCCAGTACTTC,CASSALDRLNQETQYF
once,TRBV5-1,TRBJ2-3,.,TGCGCCAGCAGCTTGGCCGCGACTTACAGGTCTGACACAGATACGCAGTATTTT,CASSLAATYRSDTDTQYF